This T cell receptor (beta chain) is drawn from a study of blood T cell repertoires in COVID-19. Study-level background: Whether acute or convalescent, the COVID-19 samples came from the United States, Italy and Spain. PBMCs, B-cell-depleted T cells, or T cells were the source of the cDNA or gDNA that made up the material.

Per the original methods: For nucleated cells, counts were estimated from reference gene primer amplification. Data came from immunoSEQ multiplex PCR; TCRdb stores just in-frame clones and leaves some out. The V and J calls and clone size come from that table; D and trimming were worked out from the DNA. In the table there are some 130,000 clones, around 81% of which are singletons. With 3 bases removed from V and 4 bases from J, the gap between germline ends came to 7 bases. The CDR3 loop spans 13 amino acids. Per the germline V gene, CDR1 is SGHTA and CDR2 is FQGTGA. This TCR derives from a man aged 40-49 years with active or convalescent COVID-19. This sequence joins TRBV7-3 and TRBJ2-1, with unresolved D. The sample consisted of peripheral blood. The CDR3 protein is CASSFNFYNEQFF. The CDR3 DNA follows: TGTGCCAGCAGCTTTAACTTTTACAATGAGCAGTTCTTC.